This record looks at one T cell receptor (beta chain) sequence and its context. What it recognizes is unknown. Its ends do not fully match the called genes, so a read error is possible. The PCR used 60 Vbeta and 13 Jbeta primers. TCRdb keeps only in-frame clones here, not all; method: immunoSEQ multiplex PCR. The data contain 150,000 to 200,000 clones, 84% of them singletons. The data were obtained in a study of cytomegalovirus exposure and HLA in healthy donors. General study points: Cytomegalovirus-associated status was assigned to some 180 TCR beta chains. TCR beta sequences numbering over 15,000 were associated with HLA alleles at 0.05 false discovery rate in a later analysis. Earlier analysis found most TCR beta V segments productive about 87% or about 30% of the time.

This CDR3 comprises 17 residues. Germline values: CDR1 SGHRS, CDR2 YFSETQ. The specimen sequenced was PBMCs. The receptor's source is a boy younger than 18 in good health and CMV-seronegative. The rearrangement uses TRBV5-1 and TRBJ1-4; 8 bases align to TRBD1. The CDR3 nucleotides read TGCGCCAGCCGCTTAGGCGGGACAGGAGGAATAAATGAAAAACTGTTTTTT. Its translation is CASRLGGTGGINEKLFF.